This is a list of T cell receptor beta chains from one sample in a study of breast tumors, draining lymph nodes, adjacent tissues. TCRdb re-called the multiplex PCR reads through MiXCR, storing one row per CDR3 protein. The sample consists of about 110,000 distinct CDR3 sequences, 30% of them appearing once. The sample consisted of axillary lymph node tissue. The source is a female donor with breast cancer. Some clones in this sample may be carry-over from other donors' samples. CDR3s include the opening cysteine and the closing phenylalanine or tryptophan. A D gene is named only where the DNA matches it firmly. Some rows have no size entry. The others give once, few or many, or a class for an expanded clone.

j_gene: TRBJ2-6; abundance: many; d_gene: TRBD1; v_gene: TRBV12-3/TRBV12-4; len: 15; CDR3aa: CASRTTGDGANVLTF; CDR3nt: TGTGCCAGCAGAACAACAGGGGACGGGGCCAACGTCCTGACTTTC
j_gene: TRBJ1-1; abundance: NA; d_gene: NA; v_gene: TRBV30; len: 14; CDR3aa: CAWSVPEGWTEAFF; CDR3nt: TGTGCCTGGAGTGTACCCGAGGGCTGGACTGAAGCTTTCTTT
j_gene: TRBJ1-5; abundance: many; d_gene: NA; v_gene: TRBV9; len: 14; CDR3aa: CASSVYQGGQPQHF; CDR3nt: TGTGCCAGCAGCGTATATCAGGGAGGTCAGCCCCAGCATTTT
j_gene: TRBJ2-5; abundance: many; d_gene: TRBD1; v_gene: TRBV20-1; len: 13; CDR3aa: CSARGTGWETQYF; CDR3nt: TGCAGTGCTAGGGGGACAGGCTGGGAGACCCAGTACTTC
j_gene: TRBJ1-5; abundance: many; d_gene: NA; v_gene: TRBV25-1; len: 13; CDR3aa: CASSSGYNQPQHF; CDR3nt: TGTGCCAGCAGTTCTGGGTACAATCAGCCCCAGCATTTT
j_gene: TRBJ2-7; abundance: many; d_gene: TRBD2; v_gene: TRBV28; len: 18; CDR3aa: CASSLEFSGTSVPYEQYF; CDR3nt: TGTGCCAGCAGTTTAGAGTTTAGCGGGACTAGCGTCCCCTACGAGCAGTACTTC
j_gene: TRBJ1-3; abundance: many; d_gene: NA; v_gene: TRBV28; len: 10; CDR3aa: CASSLDTIYF; CDR3nt: TGTGCCAGCAGTTTGGACACCATATATTTT
j_gene: TRBJ2-1; abundance: many; d_gene: TRBD2; v_gene: TRBV19; len: 15; CDR3aa: CASSTLWRGGNEQFF; CDR3nt: TGTGCCAGTAGTACCCTATGGCGGGGGGGTAATGAGCAGTTCTTC
j_gene: TRBJ2-5; abundance: NA; d_gene: TRBD2; v_gene: TRBV15; len: 16; CDR3aa: CATSRASGVRQETQYF; CDR3nt: TGCGCCACCAGCAGGGCGAGCGGGGTCCGCCAGGAGACCCAGTACTTC
j_gene: TRBJ1-4; abundance: many; d_gene: TRBD1; v_gene: TRBV28; len: 14; CDR3aa: CASSRQGENEKLFF; CDR3nt: TGTGCCAGCAGTCGACAGGGCGAAAATGAAAAACTGTTTTTT
j_gene: TRBJ2-7; abundance: NA; d_gene: NA; v_gene: TRBV2; len: 12; CDR3aa: CASVIGLYEQYF; CDR3nt: TGTGCCAGCGTGATTGGACTTTACGAGCAGTACTTC
j_gene: TRBJ2-1; abundance: many; d_gene: TRBD2; v_gene: TRBV3-1; len: 16; CDR3aa: CASSPWTSGSSDEQFF; CDR3nt: TGTGCCAGCAGCCCATGGACTAGCGGGAGTTCAGATGAGCAGTTCTTC
j_gene: TRBJ2-7; abundance: NA; d_gene: TRBD2; v_gene: TRBV5-4; len: 14; CDR3aa: CASSDSGASYEQYF; CDR3nt: TGTGCCAGCAGCGATAGCGGGGCCAGCTACGAGCAGTACTTC
j_gene: TRBJ2-2; abundance: many; d_gene: TRBD2; v_gene: TRBV2; len: 15; CDR3aa: CASSGLAGGAGELFF; CDR3nt: TGTGCCAGCAGTGGACTAGCGGGGGGCGCCGGGGAGCTGTTTTTT
j_gene: TRBJ2-5; abundance: many; d_gene: TRBD2; v_gene: TRBV7-8; len: 16; CDR3aa: CASSLLAGASLETQYF; CDR3nt: TGTGCCAGCAGCTTACTAGCGGGGGCCTCTTTAGAGACCCAGTACTTC
j_gene: TRBJ1-5; abundance: NA; d_gene: NA; v_gene: TRBV7-9; len: 12; CDR3aa: CVSSFGNQPRHF; CDR3nt: TGTGTCAGCAGCTTTGGCAATCAGCCCCGGCATTTT
j_gene: TRBJ1-1; abundance: NA; d_gene: NA; v_gene: TRBV30; len: 13; CDR3aa: CAARNFMNTEAFF; CDR3nt: TGTGCCGCCAGAAACTTCATGAACACTGAAGCTTTCTTT
j_gene: TRBJ2-1; abundance: many; d_gene: TRBD2; v_gene: TRBV6-5; len: 14; CDR3aa: CATRLALQDNEQFF; CDR3nt: TGTGCCACCCGACTAGCGCTACAAGACAATGAGCAGTTCTTC
j_gene: TRBJ1-5; abundance: many; d_gene: NA; v_gene: TRBV5-1; len: 15; CDR3aa: CASSLDGGLSQPQHF; CDR3nt: TGCGCCAGCAGCTTGGATGGGGGGCTTAGTCAGCCCCAGCATTTT
j_gene: TRBJ2-1; abundance: many; d_gene: NA; v_gene: TRBV24-1; len: 16; CDR3aa: CATSDRAGRGYNEQFF; CDR3nt: TGTGCCACCAGTGACCGAGCGGGCAGGGGGTACAATGAGCAGTTCTTC
j_gene: TRBJ1-2; abundance: many; d_gene: NA; v_gene: TRBV27; len: 11; CDR3aa: CASKSFYGYTF; CDR3nt: TGTGCCAGCAAAAGCTTCTATGGCTACACCTTC
j_gene: TRBJ1-5; abundance: many; d_gene: NA; v_gene: TRBV5-6; len: 15; CDR3aa: CASSFFGVSNQPQHF; CDR3nt: TGTGCCAGCAGCTTTTTTGGTGTTAGCAATCAGCCCCAGCATTTT
j_gene: TRBJ1-1; abundance: NA; d_gene: NA; v_gene: TRBV6-1; len: 11; CDR3aa: CASRDLGVAFF; CDR3nt: TGTGCCAGCAGGGATTTAGGGGTAGCTTTCTTT
j_gene: TRBJ1-1; abundance: few; d_gene: NA; v_gene: TRBV30; len: 13; CDR3aa: CAWSAGRFPEAFF; CDR3nt: TGTGCCTGGAGCGCGGGGCGATTCCCTGAAGCTTTCTTT
j_gene: TRBJ2-3; abundance: many; d_gene: TRBD2; v_gene: TRBV11-2; len: 15; CDR3aa: CASRSAGGRADTQYF; CDR3nt: TGTGCCAGCAGGTCAGCGGGGGGGCGGGCAGATACGCAGTATTTT
j_gene: TRBJ1-4; abundance: many; d_gene: NA; v_gene: TRBV5-4; len: 15; CDR3aa: CASSSARTLGEKLFF; CDR3nt: TGTGCCAGCAGCTCGGCCCGGACTTTAGGGGAAAAACTGTTTTTT
j_gene: TRBJ2-2; abundance: many; d_gene: NA; v_gene: TRBV4-3; len: 14; CDR3aa: CASSQYRDSGELFF; CDR3nt: TGCGCCAGCAGCCAATACAGGGATTCCGGGGAGCTGTTTTTT
j_gene: TRBJ2-1; abundance: many; d_gene: NA; v_gene: TRBV5-1; len: 20; CDR3aa: CASSLWFSGSNVGSYNEQFF; CDR3nt: TGCGCCAGCAGCTTGTGGTTTTCAGGTAGTAATGTCGGTTCCTACAATGAGCAGTTCTTC
j_gene: TRBJ2-7; abundance: many; d_gene: TRBD2; v_gene: TRBV20-1; len: 15; CDR3aa: CSAIRASGGAYEQYF; CDR3nt: TGCAGTGCTATCCGGGCTAGCGGGGGGGCTTACGAGCAGTACTTC
j_gene: TRBJ1-2; abundance: many; d_gene: NA; v_gene: TRBV20-1; len: 12; CDR3aa: CSASSSNYGYTF; CDR3nt: TGCAGTGCTAGTTCCAGTAACTATGGCTACACCTTC
j_gene: TRBJ1-2; abundance: many; d_gene: NA; v_gene: TRBV6-2/TRBV6-3; len: 16; CDR3aa: CASSHRSGRQAYGYTF; CDR3nt: TGTGCCAGCAGTCACCGGTCGGGACGGCAAGCCTATGGCTACACCTTC
j_gene: TRBJ2-5; abundance: many; d_gene: TRBD2; v_gene: TRBV2; len: 16; CDR3aa: CASSTTGTSGAVAQYF; CDR3nt: TGTGCCAGCAGCACGACCGGGACTAGCGGAGCGGTGGCCCAGTACTTC
j_gene: TRBJ1-5; abundance: many; d_gene: NA; v_gene: TRBV2; len: 18; CDR3aa: CASSEVGGGVQGGQPQHF; CDR3nt: TGTGCCAGCAGTGAAGTCGGTGGGGGGGTTCAGGGTGGTCAGCCCCAGCATTTT
j_gene: TRBJ2-5; abundance: NA; d_gene: NA; v_gene: TRBV19; len: 14; CDR3aa: CVSSTRREGETQYF; CDR3nt: TGCGTCAGTAGTACGCGGCGCGAGGGAGAGACCCAGTACTTC
j_gene: TRBJ2-5; abundance: many; d_gene: NA; v_gene: TRBV7-9; len: 13; CDR3aa: CASRTGMEETQYF; CDR3nt: TGTGCCAGCAGAACAGGGATGGAGGAGACCCAGTACTTC
j_gene: TRBJ2-5; abundance: NA; d_gene: NA; v_gene: TRBV7-2; len: 13; CDR3aa: CASSLVGRETQYF; CDR3nt: TGTGCCAGCAGCTTAGTCGGCAGAGAGACCCAGTACTTC
j_gene: TRBJ2-7; abundance: many; d_gene: TRBD2; v_gene: TRBV4-1; len: 18; CDR3aa: CASSHRGLAGGTSYEQYF; CDR3nt: TGCGCCAGCAGCCATAGGGGACTAGCGGGAGGGACCTCCTACGAGCAGTACTTC
j_gene: TRBJ2-2; abundance: many; d_gene: TRBD2; v_gene: TRBV14; len: 16; CDR3aa: CASSQDAGANTGELFF; CDR3nt: TGTGCCAGCAGCCAAGATGCGGGGGCGAACACCGGGGAGCTGTTTTTT
j_gene: TRBJ1-5; abundance: NA; d_gene: NA; v_gene: TRBV10-3; len: 16; CDR3aa: CAIAPGGGAGNQPQHF; CDR3nt: TGTGCCATCGCCCCCGGGGGGGGTGCGGGCAATCAGCCCCAGCATTTT
j_gene: TRBJ2-1; abundance: NA; d_gene: TRBD2; v_gene: TRBV19; len: 14; CDR3aa: CASSITSGTYEQSF; CDR3nt: TGTGCCAGCAGTATCACTAGCGGAACTTATGAGCAGTCCTTC
j_gene: TRBJ2-7; abundance: many; d_gene: NA; v_gene: TRBV28; len: 13; CDR3aa: CASSLSPSYEQYF; CDR3nt: TGTGCCAGCAGTTTAAGTCCGTCCTACGAGCAGTACTTC
j_gene: TRBJ2-6; abundance: many; d_gene: NA; v_gene: TRBV7-8; len: 15; CDR3aa: CASSPPGGWANVLTF; CDR3nt: TGTGCCAGCAGCCCCCCCGGGGGCTGGGCCAACGTCCTGACTTTC
j_gene: TRBJ1-5; abundance: many; d_gene: TRBD1; v_gene: TRBV6-1; len: 15; CDR3aa: CASSRRTGQSQPQHF; CDR3nt: TGTGCCAGCAGTCGCCGGACAGGGCAAAGTCAGCCCCAGCATTTT
j_gene: TRBJ1-1; abundance: few; d_gene: TRBD1; v_gene: TRBV7-3; len: 15; CDR3aa: CASSTRDRDRTEAFF; CDR3nt: TGTGCCAGCAGCACCCGGGACAGAGATCGGACTGAAGCTTTCTTT
j_gene: TRBJ2-3; abundance: many; d_gene: NA; v_gene: TRBV11-2; len: 18; CDR3aa: CASSLASSGRGGADTQYF; CDR3nt: TGTGCCAGCAGCTTAGCCTCTAGCGGCAGGGGGGGTGCAGATACGCAGTATTTT
j_gene: TRBJ1-3; abundance: many; d_gene: NA; v_gene: TRBV28; len: 16; CDR3aa: CASSLGADISGNTIYF; CDR3nt: TGTGCCAGCAGTTTGGGGGCCGACATCTCTGGAAACACCATATATTTT
j_gene: TRBJ1-5; abundance: many; d_gene: NA; v_gene: TRBV6-5; len: 13; CDR3aa: CASSFTGGQPQHF; CDR3nt: TGTGCCAGCAGTTTCACGGGAGGGCAGCCCCAGCATTTT
j_gene: TRBJ1-5; abundance: NA; d_gene: NA; v_gene: TRBV6-1; len: 14; CDR3aa: CASSPDGSNQPQHF; CDR3nt: TGTGCCAGCAGCCCCGACGGGAGCAATCAGCCCCAGCATTTT
j_gene: TRBJ1-6; abundance: NA; d_gene: NA; v_gene: TRBV6-5; len: 14; CDR3aa: CASSLTGSNSPLHF; CDR3nt: TGTGCCAGCAGTTTAACAGGGAGTAATTCACCCCTCCACTTT
j_gene: TRBJ1-4; abundance: NA; d_gene: NA; v_gene: TRBV25-1; len: 15; CDR3aa: CASSESQGMNKKKFF; CDR3nt: TGTGCCAGCAGTGAGTCACAGGGAATGAACAAAAAGAAGTTTTTT
j_gene: TRBJ2-4; abundance: NA; d_gene: NA; v_gene: TRBV7-9; len: 15; CDR3aa: CASSFADLAKNIQHF; CDR3nt: TGTGCCAGCAGCTTTGCGGACCTAGCCAAAAACATTCAGCACTTC
j_gene: TRBJ2-1; abundance: many; d_gene: NA; v_gene: TRBV2; len: 14; CDR3aa: CASLQGEFYNEQFF; CDR3nt: TGTGCCAGCTTACAGGGAGAATTCTACAATGAGCAGTTCTTC